These 5 T cell receptor beta chains share one sample of origin, sequenced in a study of CD8 T cells in ankylosing spondylitis. TCRdb redid the calling of the 5' RACE reads with MiXCR, one entry per CDR3 protein. The table has 800,000 to 900,000 distinct CDR3 sequences, about 12% seen once. Broader study findings: What seemed typical of ankylosing spondylitis blood was a TCR beta motif built from several highly homologous variants.

These receptors are not linked to any known antigen. Sequencing was performed on blood, either unsorted or a sorted T cell fraction (not recorded which). The receptors here all came from a male donor with ankylosing spondylitis.

This clonotype was detected a few times. This chain joins TRBV28 and TRBJ1-5; D might be TRBD1 (6 bases). The V gene lost 7 bases and the J gene lost 2 bases, with 18 bases spanning the gap. Germline-derived CDR1 and CDR2 are MDHEN and SYDVKM. CDR3 length equals 16 residues. The CDR3 nucleotides read TGTGCCAGCATCCTCGCGGGGGGCGAGGGCAATCAGCCCCAGCATTTT. It codes for CASILAGGEGNQPQHF.

This clonotype was detected ten times or more. The chain links TRBV28 to TRBJ1-2; D unclear. In germline, CDR1 is MDHEN, CDR2 SYDVKM. The CDR3 spans 11 residues. Trimming stripped 6 bases from V and 5 bases from J, with 7 bases between. The CDR3 reads CASSALYGYTF. The CDR3 DNA sequence: TGTGCCAGCAGCGCCCTGTATGGCTACACCTTC.

In this sample, this clonotype turned up many times. The chain uses TRBV20-1 and TRBJ1-2; the D gene is possibly TRBD1 (6 bases). The V gene's germline CDR1 is DFQATT and CDR2 SNEGSKA (reference sequence). The CDR3 covers 11 residues. CDR3 DNA sequence: TGCACTCCGGGGGGCGAGGACGGCTACACCTTC. It codes for CTPGGEDGYTF.

In this sample, this clonotype turned up many times. V is TRBV6-5 and J is TRBJ2-1, with D perhaps given as TRBD1 or TRBD2 (5 bases each). The CDR3 consists of 12 residues. V lost 6 bases, J lost 12 bases, and 15 bases lay in between. CDR1 and CDR2 from the germline V gene are MNHEY and SVGAGI. For the CDR3, the DNA is TGTGCCAGCAGCCTTAGACCAGGGAGGCAGTTCTTC. This gives the protein CASSLRPGRQFF.

At least ten counts were recorded for this clonotype. The rearrangement joins TRBV15 to TRBJ2-1; a possible D gene is TRBD2 (7 bases). Trimming removed 3 bases at V and 7 bases at J, with 19 bases between. Germline loops: CDR1 LNHNV, CDR2 YYDKDF (reference sequence). The CDR3 is 16 residues long. The CDR3 sequence: CATSRLGAGALNEQFF. For the CDR3, the DNA is TGTGCCACCAGCAGGCTCGGGGCGGGGGCCTTAAATGAGCAGTTCTTC. Full variable domain (remainder filled in from reference TRBV15 and TRBJ2-1): DAMVIQNPRYQVTQFGKPVTLSCSQTLNHNVMYWYQQKSSQAPKLLFHYYDKDFNNEADTPDNFQSRRPNTSFCFLDIRSPGLGDTAMYLCATSRLGAGALNEQFFGPGTRLTVL.